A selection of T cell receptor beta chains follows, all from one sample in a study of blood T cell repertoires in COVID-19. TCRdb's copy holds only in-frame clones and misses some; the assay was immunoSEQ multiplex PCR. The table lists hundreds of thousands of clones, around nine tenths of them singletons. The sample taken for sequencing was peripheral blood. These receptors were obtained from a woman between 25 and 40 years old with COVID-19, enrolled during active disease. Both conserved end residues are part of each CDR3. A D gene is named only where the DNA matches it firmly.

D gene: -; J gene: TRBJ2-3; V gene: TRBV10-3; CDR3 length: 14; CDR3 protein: CAISEYQGTDTQYF; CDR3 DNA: TGTGCCATCAGTGAATACCAGGGCACAGATACGCAGTATTTT
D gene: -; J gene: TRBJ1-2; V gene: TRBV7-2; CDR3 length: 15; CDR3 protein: CASSLGAGRLYGYTF; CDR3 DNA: TGTGCCAGCAGCTTAGGTGCAGGGAGGCTCTATGGCTACACCTTC
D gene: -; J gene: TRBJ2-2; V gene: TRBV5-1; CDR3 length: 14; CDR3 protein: CASSFPDYTGELFF; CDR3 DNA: TGCGCCAGCAGCTTCCCGGACTACACCGGGGAGCTGTTTTTT
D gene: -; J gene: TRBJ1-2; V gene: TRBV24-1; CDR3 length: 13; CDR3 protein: CATSAGRGYGYTF; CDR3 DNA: TGTGCCACCAGTGCGGGTAGGGGCTATGGCTACACCTTC
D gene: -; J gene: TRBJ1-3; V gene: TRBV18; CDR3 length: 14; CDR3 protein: CASSLDRKGNTIYF; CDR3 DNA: TGTGCCAGCTCACTGGACAGAAAGGGAAACACCATATATTTT
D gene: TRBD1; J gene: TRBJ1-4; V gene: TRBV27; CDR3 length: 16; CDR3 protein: CASSPLLGTDNEKLFF; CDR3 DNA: TGTGCCAGCAGTCCCCTATTAGGGACAGATAATGAAAAACTGTTTTTT
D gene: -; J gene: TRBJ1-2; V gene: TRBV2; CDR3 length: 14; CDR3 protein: CASSEGQGSYGYTF; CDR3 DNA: TGTGCCAGCAGTGAAGGTCAGGGGAGCTATGGCTACACCTTC
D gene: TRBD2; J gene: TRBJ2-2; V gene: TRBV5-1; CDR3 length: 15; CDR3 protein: CASRETSGNTGELFF; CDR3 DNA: TGCGCCAGCAGAGAGACTAGCGGGAACACCGGGGAGCTGTTTTTT
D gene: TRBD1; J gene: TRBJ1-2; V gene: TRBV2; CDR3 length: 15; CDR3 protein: CASSERGQGSYGYTF; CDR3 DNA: TGTGCCAGCAGTGAAAGGGGACAGGGTAGCTATGGCTACACCTTC
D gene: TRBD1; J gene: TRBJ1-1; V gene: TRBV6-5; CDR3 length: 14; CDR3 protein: CASRRRGRNTEAFF; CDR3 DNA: TGTGCCAGCAGAAGGAGGGGGCGGAACACTGAAGCTTTCTTT
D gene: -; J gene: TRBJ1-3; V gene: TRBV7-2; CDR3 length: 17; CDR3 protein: CASSLMMGAVSGNTIYF; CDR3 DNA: TGTGCCAGCAGCTTAATGATGGGGGCGGTCTCTGGAAACACCATATATTTT
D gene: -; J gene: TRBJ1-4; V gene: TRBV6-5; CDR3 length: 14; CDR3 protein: CASKGTLTNEKLFF; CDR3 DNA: TGTGCCAGCAAGGGGACACTTACTAATGAAAAACTGTTTTTT
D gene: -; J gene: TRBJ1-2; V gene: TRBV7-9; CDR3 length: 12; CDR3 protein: CASSVQVYGYTF; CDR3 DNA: TGTGCCAGCAGTGTACAGGTCTATGGCTACACCTTC
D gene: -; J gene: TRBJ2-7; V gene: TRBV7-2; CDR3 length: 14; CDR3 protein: CASSLANRYYEQYF; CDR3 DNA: TGTGCCAGCAGCTTAGCCAACAGGTACTACGAGCAGTACTTC
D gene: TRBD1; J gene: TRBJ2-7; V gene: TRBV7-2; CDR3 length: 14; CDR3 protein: CASSPRDRDYEQYF; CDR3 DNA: TGTGCCAGCAGCCCCCGGGACAGGGATTACGAGCAGTACTTC
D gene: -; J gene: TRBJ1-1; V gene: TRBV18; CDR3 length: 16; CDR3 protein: CASSPLSRGGNTEAFF; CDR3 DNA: TGTGCCAGCTCACCACTCTCCCGAGGAGGGAACACTGAAGCTTTCTTT
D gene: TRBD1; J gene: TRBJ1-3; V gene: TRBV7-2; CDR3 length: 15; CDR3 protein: CASSRTGSGGNTIYF; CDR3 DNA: TGTGCCAGCAGCCGGACAGGGAGCGGTGGAAACACCATATATTTT
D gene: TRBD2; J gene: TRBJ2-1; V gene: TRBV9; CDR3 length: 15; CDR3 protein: CASSVGLAGGREQFF; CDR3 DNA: TGTGCCAGCAGCGTAGGACTAGCGGGGGGTCGGGAGCAGTTCTTC
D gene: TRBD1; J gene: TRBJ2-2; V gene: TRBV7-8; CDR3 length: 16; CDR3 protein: CASSSAGTGGPGELFF; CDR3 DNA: TGTGCCAGCAGCTCCGCCGGGACAGGGGGCCCCGGGGAGCTGTTTTTT
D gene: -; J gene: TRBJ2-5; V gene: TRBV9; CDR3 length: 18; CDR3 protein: CASSVGARGRGSLETQYF; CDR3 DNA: TGTGCCAGCAGCGTAGGGGCCCGGGGTCGAGGGTCGCTTGAGACCCAGTACTTC